This T cell receptor (beta chain) was sequenced during a study of blood T cell repertoires in COVID-19. This clone appeared a few times. Generated by immunoSEQ multiplex PCR, the TCRdb table keeps only in-frame clones and is missing some. The sample includes 200,000 to 250,000 clones, 80% to 90% of them seen just once. The sample consisted of peripheral blood. The receptor was derived from a man between 18 and 29 years old with active or convalescent COVID-19.

CDR3 in DNA: TGCAGTGCTGCTAATGGAGCAACTCGGTTCTTC. Its translation is CSAANGATRFF. J is TRBJ2-1 and V is TRBV20-1; no reliable D call. Trimming cost V 5 bases and J 15 bases, with 17 bases left between them. The CDR3 is 11 residues long. The germline V gene encodes CDR1 DFQATT and CDR2 SNEGSKA (reference sequence).